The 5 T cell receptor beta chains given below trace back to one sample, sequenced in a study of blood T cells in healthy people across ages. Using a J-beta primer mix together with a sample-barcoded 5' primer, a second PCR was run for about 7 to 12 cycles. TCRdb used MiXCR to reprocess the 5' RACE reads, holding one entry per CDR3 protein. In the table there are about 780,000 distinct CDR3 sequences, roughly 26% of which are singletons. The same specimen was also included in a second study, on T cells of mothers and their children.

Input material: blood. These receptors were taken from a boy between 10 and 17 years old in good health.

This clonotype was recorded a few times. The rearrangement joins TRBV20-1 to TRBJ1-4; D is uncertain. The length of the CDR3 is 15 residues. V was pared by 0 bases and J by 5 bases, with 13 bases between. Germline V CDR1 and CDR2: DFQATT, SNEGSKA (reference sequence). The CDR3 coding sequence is TGCAGTGCTAGAGATTCGGGCAGTGGGAATGAAAAACTGTTTTTT. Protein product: CSARDSGSGNEKLFF.

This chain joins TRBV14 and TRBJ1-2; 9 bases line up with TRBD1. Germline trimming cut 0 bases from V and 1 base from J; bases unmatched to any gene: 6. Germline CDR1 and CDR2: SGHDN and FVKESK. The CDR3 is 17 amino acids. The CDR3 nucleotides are TGTGCCAGCAGCCAAGATCGTGGGACAGGGTTTAACTATGGCTACACCTTC. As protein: CASSQDRGTGFNYGYTF.

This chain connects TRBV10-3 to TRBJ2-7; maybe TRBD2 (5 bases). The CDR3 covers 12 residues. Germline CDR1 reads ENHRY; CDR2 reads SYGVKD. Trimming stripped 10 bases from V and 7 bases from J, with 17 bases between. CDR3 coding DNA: TGTGCCAGCCTAAGCGGACGGAGGGAGCAGTACTTC. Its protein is CASLSGRREQYF.

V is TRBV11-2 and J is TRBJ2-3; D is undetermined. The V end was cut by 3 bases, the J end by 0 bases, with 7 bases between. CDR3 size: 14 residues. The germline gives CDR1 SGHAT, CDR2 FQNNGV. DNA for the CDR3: TGTGCCAGCAGCTTCATGGCTAGCACAGATACGCAGTATTTT. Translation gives CASSFMASTDTQYF.

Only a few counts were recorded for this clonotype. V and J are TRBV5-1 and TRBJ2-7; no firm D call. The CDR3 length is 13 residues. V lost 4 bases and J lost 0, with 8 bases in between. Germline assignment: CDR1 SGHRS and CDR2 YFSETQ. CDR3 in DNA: TGCGCCAGCAGCGCAGGCAACTCCTACGAGCAGTACTTC. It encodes CASSAGNSYEQYF.